These T cell receptor beta chains were read from a single sample in a study of CD8 T cells in Susac syndrome. TCRdb processed the immunoSEQ multiplex PCR reads anew with MiXCR; each CDR3 protein has one entry. Found here are about 190,000 distinct CDR3 sequences, 85% to 95% of them singletons; the top ten hold 0.1%. Source material: CD4+ T cells from PBMCs. The receptors originated from a human donor in good health. Both conserved end residues are part of each CDR3. Fields, in order: clone size, V gene, J gene, D gene, CDR3 DNA, CDR3 protein. A D gene is named only where the DNA matches it firmly. The size field is filled for only some rows; it gives once, few, many or a size class.

>.|TRBV7-8|TRBJ1-3|.
TGTGCCAGCAGCCCAGGGACAAGTCCTTTACCTGGAAACACCATATATTTT
CASSPGTSPLPGNTIYF
>.|TRBV4-3|TRBJ2-2|.
TGCGCCAGCAGCCAAGAGGGGCGGACCGGGGAGCTGTTTTTT
CASSQEGRTGELFF
>.|TRBV11-1|TRBJ2-3|.
TGTGCCAGCAGCTTCGGTAGGGGAGATACGCAGTATTTT
CASSFGRGDTQYF
>few|TRBV5-1|TRBJ1-5|.
TGTGCCAGCAGTCCACAGGGCAATCAGCCCCAGCATTTT
CASSPQGNQPQHF
>once|TRBV6-5|TRBJ2-7|.
TGTGCCAGCAAGGTCGGCCCCTACGAGCAGTACTTC
CASKVGPYEQYF
>.|TRBV6-2/TRBV6-3|TRBJ2-1|.
TGTGCCAGCAGTTACCCCAAGGGGAGGGAGCAGTTCTTC
CASSYPKGREQFF
>.|TRBV7-2|TRBJ1-1|.
TGTGCCAGCAGCCACGGACCTCAGAACACTGAAGCTTTCTTT
CASSHGPQNTEAFF
>.|TRBV5-6|TRBJ2-4|TRBD2
TGTGCCAGCAGCCGCGGGAGAGCCAAAAACATTCAGTACTTC
CASSRGRAKNIQYF
>.|TRBV19|TRBJ2-2|.
TGTGCCAGTAGTACAAGAACAGGGTTTACCGGGGAGCTGTTTTTT
CASSTRTGFTGELFF
>.|TRBV29-1|TRBJ1-2|.
TGCAGCGTTGCCCAGGCGGCTAACTATGGCTACACCTTC
CSVAQAANYGYTF
>.|TRBV19|TRBJ1-2|.
TGTGCCAGTCAAGAAGGGCGGCGCGAGTATTACACCTTC
CASQEGRREYYTF
>.|TRBV20-1|TRBJ2-5|TRBD2
TGCAGTGCTTCTGCTAGCGGGGTACAGACCCAGTACTTC
CSASASGVQTQYF
>.|TRBV29-1|TRBJ2-6|.
TGCAGCGTTGAAGACCGGGGGGCGGGAAAGGGGGCCAACGTCCTGACTTTC
CSVEDRGAGKGANVLTF
>few|TRBV12-3/TRBV12-4|TRBJ2-5|.
TGTGCCAGCAGTCGAACGTCAGGGGCGGGAGAGACCCAGTACTTC
CASSRTSGAGETQYF